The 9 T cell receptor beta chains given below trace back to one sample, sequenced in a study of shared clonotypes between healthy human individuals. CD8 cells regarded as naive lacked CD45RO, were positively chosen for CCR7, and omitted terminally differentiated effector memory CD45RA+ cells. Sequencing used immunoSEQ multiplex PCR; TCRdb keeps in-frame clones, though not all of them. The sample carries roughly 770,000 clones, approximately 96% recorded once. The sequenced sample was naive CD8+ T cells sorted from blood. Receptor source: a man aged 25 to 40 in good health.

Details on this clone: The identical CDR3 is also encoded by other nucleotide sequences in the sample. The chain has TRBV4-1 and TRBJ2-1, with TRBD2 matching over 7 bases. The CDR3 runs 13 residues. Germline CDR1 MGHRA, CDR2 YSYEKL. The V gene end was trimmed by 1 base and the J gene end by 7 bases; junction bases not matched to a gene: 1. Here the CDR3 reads CASSQVGGNEQFF. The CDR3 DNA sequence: TGCGCCAGCAGCCAAGTGGGGGGGAATGAGCAGTTCTTC.

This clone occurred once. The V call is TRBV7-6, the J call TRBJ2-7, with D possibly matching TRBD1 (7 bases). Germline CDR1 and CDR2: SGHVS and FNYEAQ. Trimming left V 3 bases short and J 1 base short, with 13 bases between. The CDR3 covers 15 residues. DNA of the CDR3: TGTGCCAGCAGCTTGTGGCAGGGGGGATCCTACGAGCAGTACTTC. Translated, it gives CASSLWQGGSYEQYF.

The CDR3 reads CASSTRPHYNEQFF. The CDR3 DNA reads TGCGCCAGCAGCACCCGGCCACACTACAATGAGCAGTTCTTC. This chain uses TRBV5-1 with TRBJ2-1; D gene unclear. V gave up 4 bases and J gave up 3 bases, with 11 bases separating them. This CDR3 is built from 14 residues. Germline lookup yields CDR1 SGHRS and CDR2 YFSETQ.

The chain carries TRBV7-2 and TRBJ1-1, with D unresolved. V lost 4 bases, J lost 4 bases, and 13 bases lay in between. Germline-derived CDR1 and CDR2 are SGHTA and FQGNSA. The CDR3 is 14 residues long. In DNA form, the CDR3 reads TGTGCCAGCAGCTCCTTACAAAGGATCACTGAAGCTTTCTTT. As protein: CASSSLQRITEAFF.

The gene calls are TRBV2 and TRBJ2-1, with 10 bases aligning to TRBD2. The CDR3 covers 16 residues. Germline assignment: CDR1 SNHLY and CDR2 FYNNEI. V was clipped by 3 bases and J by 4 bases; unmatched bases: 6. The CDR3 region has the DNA TGTGCCAGCAGTGACCCAGGACTAGCGGAATACAATGAGCAGTTCTTC. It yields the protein CASSDPGLAEYNEQFF.

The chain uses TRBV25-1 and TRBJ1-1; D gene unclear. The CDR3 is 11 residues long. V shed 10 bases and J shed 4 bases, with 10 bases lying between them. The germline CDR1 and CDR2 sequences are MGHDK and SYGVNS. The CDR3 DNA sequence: TGTGCCACCGACCCCATCACTGAAGCTTTCTTT. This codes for CATDPITEAFF.

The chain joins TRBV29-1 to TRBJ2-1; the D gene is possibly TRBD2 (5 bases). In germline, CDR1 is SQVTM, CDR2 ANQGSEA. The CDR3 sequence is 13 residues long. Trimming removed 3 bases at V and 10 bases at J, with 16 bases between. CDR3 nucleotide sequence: TGCAGCGTTGAGAATCAGTCGCCGGGAGAGCAGTTCTTC. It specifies CSVENQSPGEQFF.

The CDR3 loop reads CASSPDNQRNQFF. In DNA, the CDR3 is TGTGCCAGCAGCCCTGACAACCAGCGTAACCAGTTCTTC. The chain carries TRBV7-2 and TRBJ2-1, with D unclear. V was trimmed by 5 bases and J by 13 bases, leaving 18 bases between them. Germline CDR1 is SGHTA and CDR2 is FQGNSA. CDR3 length equals 13 residues.

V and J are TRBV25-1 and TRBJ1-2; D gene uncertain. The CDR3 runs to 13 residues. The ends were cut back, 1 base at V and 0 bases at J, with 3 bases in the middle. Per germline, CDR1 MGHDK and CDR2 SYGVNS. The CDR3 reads CASSESANYGYTF. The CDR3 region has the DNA TGTGCCAGCAGTGAATCCGCTAACTATGGCTACACCTTC.